Listed here is a single T cell receptor beta chain. The antigen remains undetermined. It was with a sample-barcoded 5' primer and a J-beta primer mix that a second PCR of roughly 7 to 12 cycles was run. Via MiXCR, TCRdb re-called the 5' RACE reads, giving one row per CDR3 protein. The sample shows hundreds of thousands of distinct CDR3 sequences, more than 40% of them seen only once. Trimming removed 3 bases at V and 13 bases at J, with 19 bases between. Looked up from germline, CDR1 is SQVTM and CDR2 is ANQGSEA. The CDR3 runs 13 residues. These data originate in a study of blood T cells in healthy people across ages. General study findings and limits: Naive and antigen-experienced cells were not separated, limiting conclusive comparison. From one million sequenced T cells, diversity estimates were lower bounds.

Isolated PBMCs totaled at least 7 million in each sample. The authors extracted at least 5 micrograms of total RNA per sample. The TCR sequence derives from a man aged 55 to 69 in good health. The sequenced material came from blood. This chain links TRBV29-1 with TRBJ2-1; D may be TRBD1 (6 bases). The CDR3 DNA is TGCAGCGTTGACCAGGGGTTAATTCAGACCCAGTTCTTC. This translates into CSVDQGLIQTQFF.